This T cell receptor (beta chain) was obtained from a study of cytomegalovirus exposure and HLA in healthy donors. General study findings and limits: In vitro, three CMV-associated chains proved specific for CMV antigens. Association with HLA alleles at 0.05 false discovery rate was found for 16,951 TCR beta sequences in a later analysis. In an earlier analysis, most TCR beta V segments were productive about 87% or about 30% of the time.

Primers for the PCR totalled 60 Vbeta and 13 Jbeta. Here immunoSEQ multiplex PCR was the method, and the copy in TCRdb shows in-frame clones only, minus some. The data contain roughly 60,000 clones, 83% of them singletons. Germline V gene sequence: CDR1 WNHNN, CDR2 SYGVQD (reference sequence). The CDR3 runs to 17 residues. V trimming: 0 bases; J trimming: 6 bases; junction bases outside the gene matches: 7. Comments on this clone: As yet, its antigen is unknown.

The specimen was PBMCs. This TCR was recovered from a man aged 25-45 years in good health and CMV-seronegative. The V call is TRBV10-1, the J call TRBJ2-3, with TRBD2 matching over 12 bases. The CDR3, as DNA: TGCGCCAGCAGTGAGTCCCAGACTAGCGGGAGTACGGATACGCAGTATTTT. Translation: CASSESQTSGSTDTQYF.